A selection of T cell receptor beta chains follows, all from one sample in a study of cytomegalovirus exposure and HLA in healthy donors. The protocol was immunoSEQ multiplex PCR, while the TCRdb copy is restricted to in-frame clones and leaves out a portion. Here the sample spans about 170,000 clones, less than 85% being singletons. Sequencing was carried out using PBMCs. The source is a male donor in good health and CMV-seronegative. Both conserved end residues are part of each CDR3. A D gene is named only where the DNA matches it firmly. Only some rows state a clone size, as once, few, many or a class for expanded clones.

j_call	clone_size	d_call	v_call	cdr3_nt	cdr3_aa
TRBJ2-5	.	TRBD2	TRBV11-2	TGTGCCAGCAGCTATCCCGGGGGGAGGGAGACCCAGTACTTC	CASSYPGGRETQYF
TRBJ2-1	.	TRBD1	TRBV7-9	TGTTCCAGCAGCTTTACTCGGACAGGGGGGGTCTACAATGAGCAGTTCTTC	CSSSFTRTGGVYNEQFF
TRBJ2-5	.	.	TRBV5-1	TGCGCCAGCAGGGGTTTGGGCGGGGGCGTCGGGGAGACCCAGTACTTC	CASRGLGGGVGETQYF
TRBJ1-4	.	.	TRBV7-2	TGTGCCAGCAGCTCGAACACAGGCCCTAATGAAAAACTGTTTTTT	CASSSNTGPNEKLFF
TRBJ1-5	.	TRBD1	TRBV5-5	TGTGCCAGCAGCTCACCAGGGGGGTCCCAGCATTTT	CASSSPGGSQHF
TRBJ1-5	once	TRBD1	TRBV27	TGTGCCAGCAGGACACAGGGGCCCTGGGGCAATCAGCCCCAGCATTTT	CASRTQGPWGNQPQHF
TRBJ1-5	.	.	TRBV4-1	TGCGCCAGCAGCCTAAACGAAGGAGAAAATCAGCCCCAGCATTTT	CASSLNEGENQPQHF
TRBJ2-4	.	TRBD2	TRBV15	TGTGCCACCAGCAGAGGTGGCGGGCCGGGACTAGCGGGCCCAAAAAACATTCAGTACTTC	CATSRGGGPGLAGPKNIQYF
TRBJ2-6	.	.	TRBV29-1	TGCAGCCCCGTTAGCTCTGGGGCCAACGTCCTGACTTTC	CSPVSSGANVLTF
TRBJ2-3	.	.	TRBV6-1	TGTGCCAGCAGTGAAGGCGGGAGCACAGATACGCAGTATTTT	CASSEGGSTDTQYF
TRBJ2-5	.	TRBD1	TRBV6-1	TGTGCCAGCAGCACAGGACAGGGTCCAGAGACCCAGTACTTC	CASSTGQGPETQYF
TRBJ1-1	.	TRBD1	TRBV9	TGTGCCAGCAGCAGAGCCGGACAGGGGTTCGACACTGAAGCTTTCTTT	CASSRAGQGFDTEAFF
TRBJ1-1	.	.	TRBV5-1	TGCGCCAGCAGCTTGGCTCAGTCGGGCACTGAAGCTTTCTTT	CASSLAQSGTEAFF
TRBJ2-7	.	.	TRBV18	TGTGCCAGCTCACCACGCCAGGGTGACGAGCAGTACTTC	CASSPRQGDEQYF
TRBJ2-1	.	TRBD2	TRBV11-2	TGTGCCAGCAGCTTAGGCGGGCTAGCGGGAGGCTGGAAGGGTGAGCAGTTCTTC	CASSLGGLAGGWKGEQFF
TRBJ2-5	once	.	TRBV27	TGTGCCAGCAGTTTATCGATTTTCGGGGGGCGGCAAGAGACCCAGTACTTC	CASSLSIFGGRQETQYF
TRBJ1-1	.	.	TRBV5-1	TGCGCCAGCAGCTTGGAAGGCGGGGTGGTCACTGAAGCTTTCTTT	CASSLEGGVVTEAFF
TRBJ1-1	.	.	TRBV27	TGTGCCAGCAGTTCTATTGGGAGTGAAGCTTTCTTT	CASSSIGSEAFF
TRBJ2-7	.	.	TRBV12-5	TGTGCTAGTGGACGAGGAACCTACGAGCAGTACTTC	CASGRGTYEQYF
TRBJ1-2	.	.	TRBV5-8	TGTGCCAGCAGCTTGAACAGGGACTATGGCTACACCTTC	CASSLNRDYGYTF
TRBJ2-3	once	.	TRBV9	TGTGCCAGCAGCGACCATCGCGCCCAGCGGACAGATACGCAGTATTTT	CASSDHRAQRTDTQYF
TRBJ2-7	.	TRBD2	TRBV10-3	TGTGCCATCAGTGATAGCGGCCTAGCGGCCTACGAGCAGTACTTC	CAISDSGLAAYEQYF
TRBJ2-3	.	.	TRBV6-5	TGTGCCAGCGGAACCCACTACACAGATACGCAGTATTTT	CASGTHYTDTQYF
TRBJ1-2	.	.	TRBV5-1	TGCGCCAGCAGCTTGGACGGGACACCCTCAGGCTACACCTTC	CASSLDGTPSGYTF
TRBJ1-6	.	TRBD1	TRBV11-2	TGTGCCAGCAGCCCCGGAGACAGGGGACCCCTCCACTTT	CASSPGDRGPLHF
TRBJ2-7	.	TRBD1	TRBV19	TGTGCCAGTAGCGTGGGGCAGGGGGCCTACGAGCAGTACTTC	CASSVGQGAYEQYF